This TCR beta chain was found in a study of T cell responses to AZD1222 COVID-19 vaccine. Study-level points and caveats: Receipt of two AZD1222 doses was followed by a rise in Spike-specific TCR breadth and depth.

In the case of this clone: Its antigen is as yet unknown.

Sequenced by immunoSEQ multiplex PCR; TCRdb stores in-frame clones only, minus some. The profile shows around 79,000 clones, nearly 90% of them singletons. The TCR comes from an adult in good health. The specimen was peripheral blood, collected on day 0 of AZD1222 vaccination.

In DNA, the CDR3 is TGTGCCAGCAGTTACGGTCGGCAGGGGCATGAAGCTTTCTTT. It translates to CASSYGRQGHEAFF. The V gene is TRBV6-5, the J gene TRBJ1-1; possible D gene TRBD1, 6 bases. Germline V gene sequence: CDR1 MNHEY, CDR2 SVGAGI. The CDR3 contains 14 residues. The germline V and J ends were trimmed by 2 bases and 7 bases, with 14 bases remaining between them.